This T cell receptor beta chain was recovered during a study of T cell responses to AZD1222 COVID-19 vaccine. Study-level findings and limits: Regions left unmutated in variants are reportedly the target of nearly half of spike-specific TCRs. Spike-wide coverage was observed for vaccine-associated CD4 TCRs, with dominant responses at 160-218 and 743-854. The number of AZD1222 recipients seropositive at baseline was only 5 to 7. Clonal diversity was possibly underestimated; the donors were predominantly white British and more often female.

Germline V gene sequence: CDR1 MNHNS, CDR2 SASEGT. The CDR3 totals 13 residues. V trimming: 3 bases; J trimming: 5 bases; junction bases outside the gene matches: 3. A remark on this clone: Its matching antigen is unknown.

Only in-frame clones appear in the TCRdb table, and some are missing; sequencing was by immunoSEQ multiplex PCR. The sample lists over 150,000 clones, about 90% occurring once. Specimen: peripheral blood, collected on day 0 of MenACWY control vaccination. The chain combines TRBV6-1 with TRBJ1-1; 7 nucleotides line up with TRBD1. This TCR came from an adult in good health. CDR3 bases: TGTGCCAGCAGTGACCCACAGGGGACTGAAGCTTTCTTT. Its translation is CASSDPQGTEAFF.